Below are 18 T cell receptor beta chains sequenced from a single sample in a study of T cells in Graves' hyperthyroidism and ophthalmopathy. RNA transcripts yielded amplified TCR beta CDR3 regions. HTBI primers were employed in a first-round RT-PCR of the TCR CDR3. TCRdb ran MiXCR on the multiplex PCR reads and lists one entry per CDR3 protein. The sample has about 34,000 distinct CDR3 sequences, around 50% seen once. The sample taken for sequencing was blood. These receptors came from a woman in her thirties or forties with Graves' ophthalmopathy.

The chain has TRBV12-3 or TRBV12-4 and TRBJ2-1; D is undetermined. There are 15 residues in the CDR3. The V gene lost 4 bases and the J gene lost 3 bases, with 13 bases spanning the gap. The CDR3: CASSSDNYGYNEQFF. The CDR3, as DNA: TGTGCCAGCAGTTCAGACAACTATGGCTACAATGAGCAGTTCTTC.

On this clonotype: A read error may be the cause here, since a much bigger clone is one base away. This chain uses TRBV6-5 with TRBJ1-4; TRBD1 matches 8 bases. The CDR3 length is 15 residues. Germline loops: CDR1 MNHEY, CDR2 SVGAGI. CDR3 nucleotides: TGTGCCAGCAGTTACTCGATGCAGGGGGCGGGAAAACTGTCTTTT. This encodes CASSYSMQGAGKLSF.

There are a few counts of this clonotype. This sequence may be a read error, since a much larger clone differs from it by one base. This chain links TRBV4-2 with TRBJ2-1, with 10 bases fitting TRBD1. V lost 5 bases and J lost 6; bases outside the gene matches: 10. The CDR3 loop spans 16 amino acids. CDR1 LGHNA and CDR2 YNFKEQ come from the germline V gene. CDR3 region: CASSYRTGQGINEQFF. CDR3 nucleotide sequence: TGTGCCAGCAGCTATCGAACGGGACAGGGGATCAATGAGCAGTTCTTC.

The chain has TRBV19 and TRBJ2-2, with D unresolved. Germline assignment: CDR1 LNHDA and CDR2 SQIVND (reference sequence). This CDR3 region has 13 residues. Trimming stripped 1 base from V and 4 bases from J, with 4 bases between. CDR3 DNA: TGTGCCAGTAGTATAGCGGTCACCGGGGAGCTGTTTTTT. Translated: CASSIAVTGELFF.

This clonotype showed up just a few times. The chain is built from TRBV4-3 and TRBJ2-7, with D possibly being TRBD1 (7 bases). The V end was cut by 2 bases, the J end by 7 bases, with 30 bases between. Germline assignment: CDR1 LGHNA and CDR2 YSLEER. There are 19 residues in the CDR3. The CDR3 DNA reads TGCGCCAGCAGCCAAAGGTACCAGGGGGGCGGACTACCTTGCTGGGAGCAGTACTTC. Protein: CASSQRYQGGGLPCWEQYF.

This sequence joins TRBV3-1 and TRBJ1-2; maybe TRBD1 (6 bases). The CDR3 has 17 amino acids. V lost 0 bases, J lost 5 bases, and 19 bases lay in between. The germline V gene encodes CDR1 LGHDT and CDR2 YNNKEL (reference sequence). This CDR3 reads CASSQDGLQGLRYGYTF. CDR3 in DNA: TGTGCCAGCAGCCAAGATGGACTCCAGGGGCTGAGGTATGGCTACACCTTC.

This sequence joins TRBV9 and TRBJ2-3; D is ambiguous. The CDR3 has 15 amino acids. Germline values: CDR1 SGDLS, CDR2 YYNGEE. Trimming removed 0 bases from V and 11 bases from J, with 19 bases in between. The CDR3 spells CASSVEARAYNEQYF. The CDR3 coding sequence is TGTGCCAGCAGCGTAGAAGCTAGGGCTTACAATGAGCAGTATTTT.

Of note for this clonotype: Sequence at one end of the junction differs from germline and may be a read error. The chain combines TRBV12-5 with TRBJ2-2; TRBD2 matches 7 bases. The CDR3 totals 14 residues. Germline V gives CDR1 LGHNT, CDR2 FRNRAP. This CDR3 reads CASGLSGGTGERFF. CDR3 nucleotides: TGTGCTAGTGGTTTATCGGGGGGTACCGGGGAGCGGTTTTTT.

The V and J genes are TRBV12-3 or TRBV12-4 and TRBJ2-1; 9 positions match TRBD1. V shed 5 bases and J 2 bases; nucleotides not matched to a gene: 7. The CDR3 length is 16 residues. The CDR3 region has the DNA TGTGCCAGCAGTCATACCGGGACAGGGACCTACAATGAGCAGTTCTTC. It translates to CASSHTGTGTYNEQFF.

This clonotype is labeled medium-sized (0.01 to 0.1%). J is TRBJ2-7 and V is TRBV24-1, with D possibly being TRBD1 (6 bases). This CDR3 is 14 amino acids long. Per germline, CDR1 KGHDR and CDR2 SFDVKD. With 4 bases removed from V and 7 bases from J, the gap between germline ends came to 16 bases. In nucleotides, the CDR3 is TGTGCCACCAGTGACGCCGGACAGAGGGGTGAGCAGTACTTC. This gives the protein CATSDAGQRGEQYF.

The rearrangement joins TRBV6-5 to TRBJ2-1, with D tentatively TRBD1 (7 bases). V lost 0 bases, J lost 8 bases, and 17 bases lay in between. Germline loops: CDR1 MNHEY, CDR2 SVGAGI. There are 16 residues in the CDR3. This CDR3 is CASSYSGTAGDYEQFF. Written as DNA, the CDR3 is TGTGCCAGCAGTTACTCCGGGACAGCGGGCGACTATGAGCAGTTCTTC.

This clonotype was observed many times. The chain employs TRBV27 and TRBJ2-5; 8 bases fit TRBD2. The CDR3 is 14 residues long. The J segment lost 3 bases and the V segment lost 3 bases, leaving 3 bases of the junction unmatched. CDR1 and CDR2 from the germline V gene are MNHEY and SMNVEV (reference sequence). The CDR3 protein is CASSLAGGEETQYF. The CDR3 DNA reads TGTGCCAGCAGTTTGGCGGGAGGCGAAGAGACCCAGTACTTC.

There are many counts of this clonotype. The chain employs TRBV5-6 and TRBJ1-2; maybe TRBD1 (6 bases). The CDR3 spans 12 residues. With 4 bases removed from V and 12 bases from J, the gap between germline ends came to 16 bases. The V gene's germline CDR1 is SGHDT and CDR2 YYEEEE. DNA for the CDR3: TGTGCCAGCAGCGCTACTACAGGGAGCGACACCTTC. The encoded protein is CASSATTGSDTF. Complete variable domain (other parts from reference TRBV5-6 and TRBJ1-2): DAGVTQSPTHLIKTRGQQVTLRCSPKSGHDTVSWYQQALGQGPQFIFQYYEEEERQRGNFPDRFSGHQFPNYSSELNVNALLLGDSALYLCASSATTGSDTFGSGTRLTVV.

Within the sample, this clonotype is medium-sized (0.01 to 0.1%). This rearrangement joins TRBV20-1 to TRBJ2-3; D is uncertain. CDR1 is DFQATT, CDR2 SNEGSKA, per germline (reference sequence). The CDR3 loop spans 14 amino acids. The V gene lost 5 bases and the J gene lost 6 bases, with 18 bases spanning the gap. The CDR3 spells CSALLSVGPDTQYF. CDR3 coding DNA: TGCAGTGCTCTCCTCAGCGTCGGTCCGGATACGCAGTATTTT.

There are many counts of this clonotype. The gene calls are TRBV6-1 and TRBJ1-5; 8 bases fit TRBD1. The V gene end was trimmed by 7 bases and the J gene end by 5 bases; junction bases not matched to a gene: 7. The CDR3 has 14 residues. CDR1 is MNHNS, CDR2 SASEGT, per germline. The CDR3 sequence: CASTGYRGDQPQHF. The CDR3 DNA is TGTGCCAGCACCGGTTACAGGGGGGATCAGCCCCAGCATTTT.

In this sample, this clonotype turned up many times. J is TRBJ2-2 and V is TRBV7-3, with 13 bases aligning to TRBD2. The V and J ends lost 5 bases and 6 bases, in that order; junction bases with no gene match: 12. Germline assignment: CDR1 SGHTA and CDR2 FQGTGA. The CDR3 spans 18 residues. The CDR3 DNA is TGTGCCAGCAGCAAAAACATGATGGGACTAGCGGGACCCGGGGAGCTGTTTTTT. Encoded protein: CASSKNMMGLAGPGELFF.

This clonotype was counted many times. The V and J genes are TRBV20-1 and TRBJ2-2; possibly TRBD2 for D (5 bases). The CDR3 covers 13 residues. V was trimmed by 0 bases and J by 6 bases, leaving 8 bases between them. Germline CDR1 reads DFQATT; CDR2 reads SNEGSKA (reference sequence). The CDR3 protein is CSAREAGAGELFF. The CDR3 nucleotides are TGCAGTGCTAGAGAGGCCGGGGCCGGGGAGCTGTTTTTT.

Concerning this clonotype itself: The conserved closing phenylalanine or tryptophan is absent in this CDR3, likely reflecting a read error. The chain couples TRBV29-1 to TRBJ2-7; TRBD1 matches at 7 bases. The CDR3 runs to 15 residues. Trimming cost V 3 bases and J 5 bases; bases outside gene matches: 13. CDR1 SQVTM and CDR2 ANQGSEA come from the germline V gene. Here the CDR3 reads CSVEARDSSCDEQYP. DNA for the CDR3: TGCAGCGTTGAGGCCCGGGACAGTTCGTGTGACGAGCAGTACCCC.